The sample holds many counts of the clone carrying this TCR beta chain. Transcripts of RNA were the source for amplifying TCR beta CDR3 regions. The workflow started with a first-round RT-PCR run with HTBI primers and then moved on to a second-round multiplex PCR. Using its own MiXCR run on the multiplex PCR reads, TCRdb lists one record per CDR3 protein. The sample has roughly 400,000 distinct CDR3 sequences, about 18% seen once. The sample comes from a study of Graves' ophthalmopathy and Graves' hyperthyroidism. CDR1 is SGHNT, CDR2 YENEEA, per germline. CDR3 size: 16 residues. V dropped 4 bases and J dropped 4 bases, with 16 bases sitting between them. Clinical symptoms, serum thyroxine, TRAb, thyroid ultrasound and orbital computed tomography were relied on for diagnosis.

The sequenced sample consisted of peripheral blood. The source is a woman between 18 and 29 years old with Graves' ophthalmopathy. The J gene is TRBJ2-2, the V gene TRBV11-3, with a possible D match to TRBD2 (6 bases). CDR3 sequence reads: CASSYPGGLFTGELFF. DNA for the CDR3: TGTGCCAGCAGCTACCCCGGGGGACTGTTCACCGGGGAGCTGTTTTTT. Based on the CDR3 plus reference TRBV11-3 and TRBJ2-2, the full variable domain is EAGVVQSPRYKIIEKKQPVAFWCNPISGHNTLYWYLQNLGQGPELLIRYENEEAVDDSQLPKDRFSAERLKGVDSTLKIQPAELGDSAVYLCASSYPGGLFTGELFFGEGSRLTVL.